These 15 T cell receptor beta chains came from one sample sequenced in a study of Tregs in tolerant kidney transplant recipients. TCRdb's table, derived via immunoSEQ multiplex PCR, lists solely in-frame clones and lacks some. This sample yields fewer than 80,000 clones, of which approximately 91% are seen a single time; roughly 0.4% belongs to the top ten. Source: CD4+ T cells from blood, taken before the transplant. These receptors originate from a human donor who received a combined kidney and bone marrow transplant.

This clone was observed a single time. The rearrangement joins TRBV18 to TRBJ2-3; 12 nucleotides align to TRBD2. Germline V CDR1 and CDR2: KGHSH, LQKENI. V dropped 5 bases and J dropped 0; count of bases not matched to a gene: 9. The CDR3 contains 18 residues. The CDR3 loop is CASSALGLAGPSTDTQYF. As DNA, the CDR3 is TGTGCCAGCTCAGCCCTAGGACTAGCGGGACCTAGCACAGATACGCAGTATTTT.

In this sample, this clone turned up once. DNA for the CDR3: TGTGCCAGTAGTCGGACTAGCGGGATGGTTGGTAATGAGCAGTTCTTC. Its protein is CASSRTSGMVGNEQFF. The rearrangement joins TRBV19 to TRBJ2-1; 12 bases fit TRBD2. This CDR3 comprises 16 residues. V was pared by 5 bases and J by 7 bases, with 9 bases of the junction left unmatched. Germline CDR1 LNHDA, CDR2 SQIVND (reference sequence).

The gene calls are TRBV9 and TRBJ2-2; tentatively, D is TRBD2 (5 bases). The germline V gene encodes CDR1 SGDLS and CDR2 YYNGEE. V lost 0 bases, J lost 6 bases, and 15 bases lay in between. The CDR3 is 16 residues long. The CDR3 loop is CASSVASASSPGELFF. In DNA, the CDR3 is TGTGCCAGCAGCGTAGCTTCGGCTAGCAGCCCCGGGGAGCTGTTTTTT.

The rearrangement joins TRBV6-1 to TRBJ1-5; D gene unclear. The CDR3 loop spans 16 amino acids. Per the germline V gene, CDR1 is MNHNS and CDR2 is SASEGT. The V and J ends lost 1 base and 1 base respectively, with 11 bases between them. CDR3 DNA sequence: TGTGCCAGCAGTGAAGGTATGTCCCGGAGCAATCAGCCCCAGCATTTT. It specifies CASSEGMSRSNQPQHF.

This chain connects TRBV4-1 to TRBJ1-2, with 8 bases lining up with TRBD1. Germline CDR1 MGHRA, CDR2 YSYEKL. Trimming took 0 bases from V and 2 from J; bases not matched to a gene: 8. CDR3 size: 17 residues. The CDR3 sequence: CASSQDRTGRKNYGYTF. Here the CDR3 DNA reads TGCGCCAGCAGCCAAGATCGGACAGGGCGAAAAAACTATGGCTACACCTTC.

The CDR3 DNA is TGTGCCAGCAGTGTAACAGGGAACTATGGCTACACCTTC. Translating it yields CASSVTGNYGYTF. The chain recombines TRBV2 with TRBJ1-2; tentatively, D is TRBD1 (6 bases). The CDR3 is 13 amino acids. The V end lost 4 bases, the J end lost 2 bases, and 8 bases lay between the germline ends. Germline V gene lookup returns CDR1 SNHLY and CDR2 FYNNEI. Based on the CDR3 plus reference TRBV2 and TRBJ1-2, the full variable domain is EPEVTQTPSHQVTQMGQEVILRCVPISNHLYFYWYRQILGQKVEFLVSFYNNEISEKSEIFDDQFSVERPDGSNFTLKIRSTKLEDSAMYFCASSVTGNYGYTFGSGTRLTVV.

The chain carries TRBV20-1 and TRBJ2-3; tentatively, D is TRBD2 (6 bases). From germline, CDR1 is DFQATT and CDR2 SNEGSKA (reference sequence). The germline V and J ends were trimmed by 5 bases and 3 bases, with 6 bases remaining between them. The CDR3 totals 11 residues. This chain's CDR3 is CSAGGTDTQYF. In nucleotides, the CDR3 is TGCAGTGCTGGGGGGACAGATACGCAGTATTTT.

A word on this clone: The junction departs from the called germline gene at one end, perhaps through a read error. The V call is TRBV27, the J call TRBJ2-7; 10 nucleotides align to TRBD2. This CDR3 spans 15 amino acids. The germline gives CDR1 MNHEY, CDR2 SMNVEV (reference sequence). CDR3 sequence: CASRFLAGDLYEQYF. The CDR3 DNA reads TGTGCCAGCCGTTTTCTAGCGGGAGATCTCTACGAGCAGTACTTC.

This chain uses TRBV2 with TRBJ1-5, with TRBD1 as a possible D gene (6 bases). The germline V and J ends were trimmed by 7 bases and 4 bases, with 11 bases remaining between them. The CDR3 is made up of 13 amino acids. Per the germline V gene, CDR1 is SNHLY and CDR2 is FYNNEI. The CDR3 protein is CASTGAPNQPQHF. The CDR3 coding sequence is TGTGCCAGCACAGGGGCCCCAAATCAGCCCCAGCATTTT.

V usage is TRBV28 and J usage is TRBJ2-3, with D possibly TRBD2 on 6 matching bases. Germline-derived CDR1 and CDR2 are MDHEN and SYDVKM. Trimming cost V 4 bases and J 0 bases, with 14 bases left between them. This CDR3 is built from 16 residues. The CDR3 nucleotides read TGTGCCAGCAGTTCTTTCCGTGGGACTAGCACAGATACGCAGTATTTT. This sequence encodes CASSSFRGTSTDTQYF.

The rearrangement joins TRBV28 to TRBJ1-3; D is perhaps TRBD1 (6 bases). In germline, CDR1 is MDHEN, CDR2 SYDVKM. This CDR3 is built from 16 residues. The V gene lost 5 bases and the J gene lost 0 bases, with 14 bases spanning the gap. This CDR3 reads CASSPWTAFSGNTIYF. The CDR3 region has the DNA TGTGCCAGCAGTCCCTGGACAGCTTTCTCTGGAAACACCATATATTTT.

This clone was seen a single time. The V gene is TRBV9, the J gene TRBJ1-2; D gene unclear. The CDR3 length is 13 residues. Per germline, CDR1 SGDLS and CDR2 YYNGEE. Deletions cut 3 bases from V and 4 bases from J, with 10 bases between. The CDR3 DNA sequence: TGTGCCAGCAGCGGGGAGGGCGGCTATGGCTACACCTTC. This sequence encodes CASSGEGGYGYTF.

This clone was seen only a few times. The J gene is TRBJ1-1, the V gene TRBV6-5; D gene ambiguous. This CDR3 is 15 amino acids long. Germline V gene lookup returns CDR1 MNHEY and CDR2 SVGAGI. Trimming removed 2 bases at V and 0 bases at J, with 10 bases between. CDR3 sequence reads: CASSYGQKLNTEAFF. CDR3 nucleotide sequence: TGTGCCAGCAGTTACGGGCAAAAGCTGAACACTGAAGCTTTCTTT.

CDR3 nucleotide sequence: TGTGCCAGCAGCCTAACCGGGACAGGGGGCTATGCCAAAAACATTCAGTACTTC. It specifies CASSLTGTGGYAKNIQYF. The gene calls are TRBV7-8 and TRBJ2-4; 12 bases are a match to TRBD1. The V and J ends lost 5 bases and 1 base, in that order; junction bases with no gene match: 9. Germline CDR1 SGHVS, CDR2 FQNEAQ. CDR3 length equals 18 residues.

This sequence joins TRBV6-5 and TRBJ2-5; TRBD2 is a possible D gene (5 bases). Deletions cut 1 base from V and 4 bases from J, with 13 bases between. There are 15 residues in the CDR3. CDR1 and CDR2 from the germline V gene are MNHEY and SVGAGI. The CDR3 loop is CASSYFTGIGETQYF. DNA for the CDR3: TGTGCCAGCAGTTACTTCACCGGGATCGGAGAGACCCAGTACTTC.